This TCR beta chain was identified during a study of regulatory T cells in long-lasting Graves disease. Sample time point: newly diagnosed GD, antithyroid drugs for less than 3 months. RNA from PBMCs was the source of the TCR library. Trimming took off 4 bases at V and 1 base at J, with 8 bases between the two ends. CDR3 size: 13 residues. Germline V gene data show CDR1 as SGHAT and CDR2 as FQNNGV. This clonotype was observed a handful of times. Arm-PCR of CDR3 regions with iRepertoire HTBI primers generated TCR beta libraries. TCRdb reprocessed the multiplex PCR reads with MiXCR, giving one entry per CDR3 protein. The sample shows 350,000 to 500,000 distinct CDR3 sequences, 16% of them seen only once. Another study also made use of these data, one on T cells in Graves' hyperthyroidism and ophthalmopathy.

This specimen was peripheral blood mononuclear cells (PBMCs), taken at new diagnosis, from a patient treated with antithyroid drugs. The V gene is TRBV11-2, the J gene TRBJ2-7; D gene ambiguous. This sequence was found in a woman in her 30s with Graves disease. The CDR3 sequence: CASSSVSSYEQYF. The CDR3 nucleotides read TGTGCCAGCAGCTCAGTCAGTTCCTACGAGCAGTACTTC.